A selection of T cell receptor beta chains follows, all from one sample in a study of OX40 agonist ivuxolimab in advanced cancers. The repertoire was sequenced with immunoSEQ multiplex PCR; TCRdb's copy has only in-frame clones and lacks some. The repertoire consists of 65,000 to 80,000 clones, with more than 85% occurring once and the leading ten covering 0.99%. Sequences were derived from CD4+ or CD8+ T cells sorted from blood, sampled in a trial of the OX40 agonist ivuxolimab. The receptors shown here come from an adult with an advanced solid tumor such as melanoma, head and neck, liver or kidney cancer. The CDR3 runs from the conserved cysteine through the conserved F or W. Size is stated for part of the rows, as once, few or many counts, or as a class when the clone is expanded.

j_call v_call clone_size cdr3_length cdr3_aa
TRBJ2-5 TRBV5-4 - 14 CASSLVGREETQYF
TRBJ1-2 TRBV4-1 - 17 CASSQDPGDRGRYGYTF
TRBJ1-1 TRBV5-6 - 12 CASSLGGNEAFF
TRBJ2-2 TRBV7-2 - 14 CASSLASHTGELFF
TRBJ2-3 TRBV2 once 13 CASRDSHTDTQYF
TRBJ2-2 TRBV18 - 13 CASSLQGSGELFF
TRBJ1-2 TRBV19 - 13 CASSIRRDYGYTF
TRBJ2-7 TRBV9 few 15 CASSVAGGITYEQYF
TRBJ2-4 TRBV6-5 - 14 CASSRSTAKNIQYF
TRBJ2-3 TRBV9 - 15 CASSVAPGAGDTQYF
TRBJ2-1 TRBV28 - 15 CASQYGQGFQNGQFF
TRBJ2-5 TRBV7-2 - 14 CASSLGLASETQYF
- TRBV7-9 - 15 CASSHRDRLSYEQYF
TRBJ2-5 TRBV7-9 once 13 CASSLKVGETQYF
TRBJ2-7 TRBV2 - 15 CASRGGLAGSYEQYF
TRBJ1-1 TRBV19 once 15 CASSIFRTANTEAFF
TRBJ1-1 TRBV19 once 16 CASSIAPGGLNTEAFF
TRBJ2-1 TRBV7-3 - 15 CASSLGLAGVDEQFF
TRBJ2-7 TRBV7-2 - 16 CASSLVGGGLIYEQYF
TRBJ2-2 TRBV12-5 - 15 CASGRTVTGAGELFF
TRBJ2-7 TRBV5-1 - 14 CASSLTPTTAEQYF
TRBJ2-5 TRBV5-1 - 15 CASSFTGISQETQYF
TRBJ2-3 TRBV6-5 - 13 CASSQSGGATQYF
TRBJ2-7 TRBV7-9 - 11 CASSVLGEQYF
TRBJ2-7 TRBV19 - 15 CASSTFGTDFREQYF
TRBJ1-1 TRBV29-1 - 11 CSVGTATEAFF
TRBJ1-1 TRBV6-5 - 15 CASSYAGVLNTEAFF
TRBJ2-5 TRBV25-1 - 16 CASMGGGGSWWETQYF
TRBJ2-7 TRBV2 - 13 CASNRDSAPEQYF
TRBJ2-3 TRBV11-2 once 16 CASSLGLAGATDTQYF
TRBJ2-5 TRBV7-9 once 16 CASSALLAGIQETQYF
TRBJ2-7 TRBV18 - 14 CASSPPGGSYEQYF
TRBJ2-7 TRBV30 - 15 CALARPGLATYEQYF
TRBJ2-1 TRBV18 - 14 CASSPGTDYNEQFF
TRBJ2-5 TRBV9 - 15 CASSVGGGAGETQYF
TRBJ2-3 TRBV10-1 - 14 CASSEGGSTDTQYF
TRBJ1-6 TRBV19 - 14 CASREDRGPSPLHF
TRBJ2-1 TRBV29-1 - 16 CSVEGRRLAGGNEQFF
TRBJ1-2 TRBV5-6 - 15 CASSRGTAARYGYTF
TRBJ2-5 TRBV7-3 - 12 CASSLPGLAKYF
TRBJ1-3 TRBV6-6 - 15 CASSYDEGSGNTIYF
TRBJ2-7 TRBV5-4 - 15 CASSWAGQGRSEQYF
TRBJ1-2 TRBV6-5 - 11 CASNDRGGYTF
TRBJ2-2 TRBV4-2 - 17 CASSQAIAGRGAGELFF
TRBJ2-7 TRBV6-6 - 14 CASSRLVGSYEQYF
TRBJ2-7 TRBV19 - 14 CASSAPGTGFEQYF
TRBJ2-2 TRBV6-6 - 15 CASSYRYGYTGELFF
TRBJ2-5 TRBV5-1 - 13 CASSLDPDKTQYF